This T cell receptor (beta chain) was obtained from a study of T cell repertoires in cytomegalovirus infection. In the case of this clonotype: The antigen is unknown.

With 10 bases clipped from V and 8 bases from J, the junction kept 16 bases outside the gene matches. CDR1 is SNHLY and CDR2 is FYNNEI in the germline V gene. The CDR3 totals 15 residues. Study-level results: Individuals carrying CMV plus the relevant HLA were identified by cumulative frequency of public TCR beta families.

TCRdb re-analysed the reads in MiXCR, keeping a single row per CDR3 protein. Found here are 360,000 or so distinct CDR3 sequences, 34% of them singletons; the top ten hold approximately 13%. The origin of this receptor is a human donor in good health (CMV status not recorded). Some clones in this sample may be carry-over from other donors' samples. Source: cultured PBMCs, taken from culture after CMV antigen stimulation. The J gene is TRBJ2-1, the V gene TRBV2; 8 bases agree with TRBD2. As DNA, the CDR3 is TGTGCCACCACACAGCCCGGGAGGGCCGCTTATGAGCAGTTCTTC. As protein: CATTQPGRAAYEQFF. Full variable domain (remainder filled in from reference TRBV2 and TRBJ2-1): EPEVTQTPSHQVTQMGQEVILRCVPISNHLYFYWYRQILGQKVEFLVSFYNNEISEKSEIFDDQFSVERPDGSNFTLKIRSTKLEDSAMYFCATTQPGRAAYEQFFGPGTRLTVL.